Following are 20 T cell receptor beta chains from one sample sequenced in a study of blood T cell repertoires in COVID-19 (dated by TCRdb to 2018 to 2021). Library generation was performed with the immunoSEQ multiplex PCR assay. This immuneACCESS table, as held by TCRdb, lists in-frame sequences with V and J called but not all clones. Of the missing ones, under half trace to an unresolved V gene in checked studies; the others have no known cause. This sample holds 300,000 to 400,000 clones; 70% to 90% were observed only once. Over 0.9% of the sample lies in the top ten. Sequencing used PBMCs or T cells enriched from blood (not recorded which). These receptor sequences come from a woman aged 25 to 39 with acute COVID-19.

The chain carries TRBV9 and TRBJ2-7, with 10 bases identical to TRBD1. Trimming at V came to 2 bases and at J to 3 bases, leaving 2 bases not matched to a gene. Germline V gives CDR1 SGDLS, CDR2 YYNGEE. The CDR3 is made up of 14 amino acids. The CDR3 is CASSVGQGIYEQYF. Written as DNA, the CDR3 is TGTGCCAGCAGCGTGGGACAGGGGATCTACGAGCAGTACTTC.

The rearrangement uses TRBV21-1 and TRBJ1-5; whether TRBD1, the table's D call, matches the DNA was not checked. TRBV21-1 constitutes a pseudogene. The CDR3 runs to 24 residues. CDR3 amino acids: CASSNGIGLAVPDRGRRSNQPQHF. DNA of the CDR3: TGTGCCAGCAGCAATGGTATTGGATTGGCGGTCCCGGACAGGGGGCGGCGGAGCAATCAGCCCCAGCATTTT.

The gene calls are TRBV25-1 and TRBJ1-2, with 7 bases matching TRBD1. The CDR3 is 16 amino acids. V was pared by 1 base and J by 4 bases, with 9 bases of the junction left unmatched. Germline CDR1 reads MGHDK; CDR2 reads SYGVNS. The CDR3 nucleotides are TGTGCCAGCAGTGAATGGGACAGTGAGGCCGTCTATGGCTACACCTTC. The encoded protein is CASSEWDSEAVYGYTF.

V usage is TRBV9 and J usage is TRBJ1-2, with unresolved D. The germline V gene has CDR1 SGDLS and CDR2 YYNGEE. This CDR3 comprises 15 residues. The V and J ends lost 0 bases and 4 bases respectively, with 13 bases between them. The chain's CDR3 is CASSVGLGVGYGYTF. As DNA, the CDR3 is TGTGCCAGCAGCGTAGGTTTGGGAGTAGGCTATGGCTACACCTTC.

This sequence joins TRBV9 and TRBJ1-6; D is undetermined. CDR1 and CDR2 (germline): SGDLS, YYNGEE. This CDR3 is 14 amino acids long. With 0 bases removed from V and 10 bases from J, the gap between germline ends came to 11 bases. This CDR3 is CASSVGPLGSPLHF. Here the CDR3 DNA reads TGTGCCAGCAGCGTAGGTCCGCTGGGCTCACCCCTCCACTTT.

The chain uses TRBV19 and TRBJ2-1; D gene uncertain. Trimming stripped 4 bases from V and 2 bases from J, with 9 bases between. Germline-derived CDR1 and CDR2 are LNHDA and SQIVND (reference sequence). This CDR3 comprises 14 residues. The CDR3 here is CASSKRWAYNEQFF. DNA for the CDR3: TGTGCCAGTAGTAAGCGCTGGGCCTACAATGAGCAGTTCTTC.

This clone appeared a few times. CDR3 protein: CAWNLGLAAGYGYTF. The CDR3 DNA reads TGTGCCTGGAACCTCGGACTGGCCGCGGGCTATGGCTACACCTTC. The V call is TRBV30, the J call TRBJ1-2; unclear D gene. The ends were cut back, 4 bases at V and 4 bases at J, with 19 bases in the middle. The CDR3 consists of 15 residues. The V gene's germline CDR1 is GTSNPN and CDR2 SVGIG (reference sequence).

V usage is TRBV30 and J usage is TRBJ2-1, with 7 bases identical to TRBD1. The CDR3 loop spans 13 amino acids. V trimming: 5 bases; J trimming: 9 bases; junction bases outside the gene matches: 10. Germline V lookup: CDR1 GTSNPN, CDR2 SVGIG (reference sequence). In DNA form, the CDR3 reads TGTGCCTGGGCGAACTCAGGGGGATTTGAGCAGTTCTTC. It yields the protein CAWANSGGFEQFF.

V is TRBV10-2 and J is TRBJ1-5; TRBD1 matches at 7 bases. V lost 8 bases to trimming and J lost 2 bases; unmatched junction nucleotides: 9. This CDR3 is 15 amino acids long. CDR1 WSHSY and CDR2 SAAADI come from the germline V gene. The DNA of the CDR3 is TGCGCCAGCCCTCAAGGGGGCTTGGGCAATCAGCCCCAGCATTTT. Translation gives CASPQGGLGNQPQHF.

The chain is built from TRBV18 and TRBJ1-2; 9 nucleotides align to TRBD1. CDR3 length equals 21 residues. V gave up 6 bases and J gave up 3 bases; unmatched junction bases: 26. Germline lookup yields CDR1 KGHSH and CDR2 LQKENI. CDR3 residues: CASSITLPGTGLPSVYYGYTF. CDR3 in DNA: TGTGCCAGCTCGATCACGTTACCCGGGACAGGGTTGCCCTCCGTCTACTATGGCTACACCTTC. Using reference TRBV18 and TRBJ1-2 for the parts outside the CDR3, the full variable domain is NAGVMQNPRHLVRRRGQEARLRCSPMKGHSHVYWYRQLPEEGLKFMVYLQKENIIDESGMPKERFSAEFPKEGPSILRIQQVVRGDSAAYFCASSITLPGTGLPSVYYGYTFGSGTRLTVV.

This clone appeared a few times. The gene calls are TRBV5-1 and TRBJ2-2; perhaps TRBD1 as D (6 bases). CDR1 is SGHRS and CDR2 is YFSETQ in the germline V gene. Trimming cost V 1 base and J 5 bases, with 15 bases left between them. This CDR3 is built from 16 residues. CDR3 residues: CASSLRVQGWTGELFF. In DNA, the CDR3 is TGCGCCAGCAGCTTGCGAGTACAGGGTTGGACCGGGGAGCTGTTTTTT.

The chain is built from TRBV4-1 and TRBJ1-6; D gene unclear. Trimming took off 4 bases at V and 6 bases at J, with 13 bases between the two ends. The CDR3 totals 15 residues. Germline CDR1 reads MGHRA; CDR2 reads YSYEKL. CDR3 coding DNA: TGCGCCAGCAGCCCCATCGAAGGGAGTAATTCACCCCTCCACTTT. Translation: CASSPIEGSNSPLHF.

The chain combines TRBV2 with TRBJ2-1; 7 nucleotides align to TRBD1. CDR1 and CDR2 (germline): SNHLY, FYNNEI. Losses at the gene ends were 9 bases for V and 3 bases for J; bases not matched to a gene: 8. The CDR3 has 14 residues. Written as DNA, the CDR3 is TGTGCCAGTACCTCGACAGGGCGCTACAATGAGCAGTTCTTC. Translating gives CASTSTGRYNEQFF.

V is TRBV12-5 and J is TRBJ2-7; D is possibly TRBD1 (6 bases). Germline V gene data show CDR1 as LGHNT and CDR2 as FRNRAP. The CDR3 contains 13 residues. Trimming took 4 bases from V and 6 from J, leaving 13 bases between them. The CDR3 nucleotides are TGTGCTAGTGGTTCGATCACAGGGTTCGAGCAGTACTTC. It yields the protein CASGSITGFEQYF. The entire variable domain, with the rest obtained from reference TRBV12-5 and TRBJ2-7, is as follows: DARVTQTPRHKVTEMGQEVTMRCQPILGHNTVFWYRQTMMQGLELLAYFRNRAPLDDSGMPKDRFSAEMPDATLATLKIQPSEPRDSAVYFCASGSITGFEQYFGPGTRLTVT.

In its sample, this clone was seen once. The rearrangement uses TRBV5-1 and TRBJ1-6, with 7 nucleotides matching TRBD1. CDR3 length: 15 residues. Germline lookup yields CDR1 SGHRS and CDR2 YFSETQ. V lost 4 bases, J lost 6 bases, and 7 bases stayed unmatched. CDR3 DNA sequence: TGCGCCAGCAGCAGGGCGTGGGACAGTAATTCACCCCTCCACTTT. Amino acids: CASSRAWDSNSPLHF.

The chain is built from TRBV19 and TRBJ2-7, with 9 bases identical to TRBD2. Germline CDR1 LNHDA, CDR2 SQIVND (reference sequence). This CDR3 contains 14 residues. After removal of 11 bases from V and 6 bases from J, the junction contained 14 bases not matched to a gene. CDR3 residues: CAPGRGGNPSEQYF. CDR3 sequence (DNA): TGTGCCCCGGGGCGGGGGGGAAATCCAAGCGAGCAGTACTTC.

This clone was counted a single time. The chain joins TRBV5-4 to TRBJ2-3, with TRBD2 as a possible D gene (6 bases). The CDR3 is made up of 14 amino acids. The V end lost 4 bases, the J end lost 0 bases, and 9 bases lay between the germline ends. Germline V CDR1 and CDR2: SGHNT, YYREEE (reference sequence). As DNA, the CDR3 is TGTGCCAGCAGCCGCGGAGGGAGCACAGATACGCAGTATTTT. Amino acid sequence: CASSRGGSTDTQYF.

The chain's CDR3 is CASSQVSAEQYF. DNA for the CDR3: TGTGCCAGCAGCCAAGTCAGCGCCGAGCAGTACTTC. The V call is TRBV3-1 (or the pseudogene TRBV3-2), the J call TRBJ2-7; D gene unclear. V shed 1 base and J shed 6 bases, with 7 bases lying between them. Per the germline V gene, CDR1 is LGHDT and CDR2 is YNNKEL (reference sequence). The CDR3 runs 12 residues.

The chain carries TRBV6-2 or TRBV6-3 and TRBJ2-7, with 7 bases identical to TRBD2. There are 14 residues in the CDR3. From germline, CDR1 is MNHEY and CDR2 SVGEGT. V gave up 6 bases and J gave up 3 bases; unmatched junction bases: 8. The DNA of the CDR3 is TGTGCCAGCAGCCCCGTGGGACTAAACTACGAGCAGTACTTC. Translating it yields CASSPVGLNYEQYF.

The CDR3 protein is CASSPRGQGGYEQYF. The CDR3 DNA reads TGTGCCAGCAGCCCGAGAGGGCAGGGGGGCTACGAGCAGTACTTC. This chain uses TRBV11-2 with TRBJ2-7; tentatively, D is TRBD1 (7 bases). Trimming left V 5 bases short and J 3 bases short, with 17 bases between. Germline V CDR1 and CDR2: SGHAT, FQNNGV. CDR3 size: 15 residues.